This T cell receptor beta chain is drawn from a study of cytomegalovirus exposure and HLA in healthy donors. The CDR3 length is 16 residues. Trimming took off 4 bases at V and 4 bases at J, with 18 bases between the two ends. CDR1 is SGHDT, CDR2 YYEEEE, per germline. Assay: immunoSEQ multiplex PCR; the TCRdb copy retains only in-frame clones and omits some. The table includes about 250,000 clones, roughly nine tenths detected once. This receptor was taken from a man aged 18 to 35 in good health and CMV-seropositive. V and J are TRBV5-6 and TRBJ2-1, with a possible D match to TRBD2 (6 bases). Material for sequencing was PBMCs. Here the CDR3 reads CASSPEKRAGYNEQFF. The CDR3 DNA follows: TGTGCCAGCAGCCCAGAGAAGCGGGCTGGTTACAATGAGCAGTTCTTC.